The rows below give T cell receptor beta chains drawn from one sample of a study of Ad26.COV2.S vaccination and SARS-CoV-2 variants. The protocol was immunoSEQ multiplex PCR, while the TCRdb copy is restricted to in-frame clones and leaves out a portion. This sample carries hundreds of thousands of clones, around 92% of them seen once, and the ten largest clones take around 1.5%. This specimen was peripheral blood, taken in a trial of Ad26.COV2.S vaccine versus placebo. These receptors were obtained from a person aged 18-60 years who received the Ad26.COV2.S COVID-19 vaccine or a placebo. Each CDR3 is given with its conserved first and last residue. Fields, in order: V gene, clone size, D gene, J gene, CDR3 protein, CDR3 DNA. A D gene is named only where the DNA matches it firmly. Only some rows state a clone size, as once, few, many or a class for expanded clones.

TRBV18	-	-	TRBJ2-7	CASSPRVPGGGYEQYF	TGTGCCAGCTCACCACGGGTCCCAGGGGGAGGCTACGAGCAGTACTTC
TRBV6-5	-	-	TRBJ1-1	CASSNRGNTEAFF	TGTGCCAGCAGTAACCGGGGGAACACTGAAGCTTTCTTT
TRBV6-1	-	TRBD2	TRBJ2-7	CASSEGLAGGAEEF	TGTGCCAGCAGTGAGGGACTAGCGGGGGGGGCCGAGGAATTC
TRBV5-5	-	-	TRBJ2-6	CASSYRIINSGANVLTF	TGTGCCAGCAGCTATCGGATCATTAACTCTGGGGCCAACGTCCTGACTTTC
TRBV6-5	-	-	TRBJ1-5	CASSQDRNQPQHF	TGTGCCAGCAGCCAAGACAGAAATCAGCCCCAGCATTTT
TRBV5-1	-	-	TRBJ2-2	CASSWGPGVTGELFF	TGCGCCAGCAGCTGGGGGCCCGGGGTGACCGGGGAGCTGTTTTTT
TRBV6-5	-	TRBD2	TRBJ2-1	CASSYSGGRQFF	TGTGCCAGCAGTTACTCGGGGGGGAGGCAGTTCTTC
TRBV7-9	-	-	TRBJ2-7	CASSFSSAEQYF	TGTGCCAGCAGCTTCTCCAGTGCTGAGCAGTACTTC
TRBV4-2	once	-	TRBJ2-1	CASSQESGRSYNEQFF	TGTGCCAGCAGCCAAGAATCAGGGCGGTCCTACAATGAGCAGTTCTTC
TRBV10-1	few	-	TRBJ2-2	CASSPRWGNGELFF	TGCGCCAGCAGCCCCAGATGGGGGAACGGGGAGCTGTTTTTT
TRBV13	once	-	TRBJ1-3	CASSLGQGSGNTIYF	TGTGCCAGCAGCTTAGGCCAGGGTTCTGGAAACACCATATATTTT
TRBV11-3	-	-	TRBJ2-2	CASSVLNTGELFF	TGTGCCAGCAGCGTATTGAACACCGGGGAGCTGTTTTTT
TRBV30	few	-	TRBJ1-4	CAWSVSGGEKLFF	TGTGCCTGGAGTGTCTCAGGTGGTGAAAAACTGTTTTTT
TRBV10-3	-	-	TRBJ2-3	CAISESFGSRTQYF	TGTGCCATCAGTGAGTCGTTCGGCAGTCGTACGCAGTATTTT
TRBV19	-	TRBD2	TRBJ2-1	CASSIDRASGRAIEQFF	TGTGCCAGTAGTATAGATCGGGCTAGCGGGAGGGCGATTGAGCAGTTCTTC
TRBV11-1	-	TRBD2	TRBJ2-1	CASSLQRGAEQFF	TGTGCCAGCAGCTTACAGCGGGGTGCGGAGCAGTTCTTC
TRBV24-1	-	TRBD1	TRBJ2-7	CATSGQGAYEQYF	TGTGCCACCAGTGGACAGGGGGCCTACGAGCAGTACTTC
TRBV2	once	-	TRBJ2-3	CASSDEGVGDTQYF	TGTGCCAGCAGTGACGAGGGAGTGGGAGATACGCAGTATTTT
TRBV27	once	-	TRBJ2-5	CASSLSAGPFGETQYF	TGTGCCAGCAGTTTATCGGCGGGGCCCTTCGGAGAGACCCAGTACTTC
TRBV6-1	once	TRBD1	TRBJ2-6	CASSELTGQGFGGANVLTF	TGTGCCAGCAGTGAATTAACTGGACAGGGTTTTGGTGGGGCCAACGTCCTGACTTTC
TRBV19	-	-	TRBJ2-4	CASSIVGGRESIQYF	TGTGCCAGTAGTATAGTCGGCGGTCGAGAGAGCATTCAGTACTTC
TRBV5-5	-	TRBD1	TRBJ2-1	CASSWTGGSFNEQFF	TGTGCCAGCAGCTGGACAGGGGGCTCATTCAATGAGCAGTTCTTC
TRBV7-9	once	-	TRBJ2-2	CASSLFSPESGELFF	TGTGCCAGCAGCTTATTTAGCCCGGAGAGCGGGGAGCTGTTTTTT
TRBV30	-	TRBD2	TRBJ2-3	CAWSSGTSGGPDTQYF	TGTGCCTGGAGCTCCGGGACTAGCGGGGGGCCTGATACGCAGTATTTT
TRBV6-6	-	TRBD1	TRBJ1-1	CASSRQGSEAFF	TGTGCCAGCAGTCGACAGGGTTCTGAAGCTTTCTTT
TRBV30	-	TRBD2	TRBJ2-5	CAWRGLAGTRGETQYF	TGTGCCTGGAGGGGACTAGCGGGGACCCGAGGAGAGACCCAGTACTTC
TRBV5-4	-	-	TRBJ1-6	CASSSAGTNSPLHF	TGTGCCAGCAGCTCCGCCGGGACCAATTCACCCCTCCACTTT
TRBV5-1	few	TRBD1	TRBJ2-7	CASSLGRTGNEQYF	TGCGCCAGCAGCTTGGGAAGGACAGGGAATGAGCAGTACTTC
TRBV10-1	few	-	TRBJ2-7	CASSDRIPTPEFYEQYF	TGCGCCAGCAGTGACCGAATACCTACCCCGGAGTTCTACGAGCAGTACTTC
TRBV3-1/TRBV3-2	-	-	TRBJ2-1	CASSQGGSYNEQFF	TGTGCCAGCAGCCAAGGCGGCTCCTACAATGAGCAGTTCTTC
TRBV18	once	-	TRBJ2-1	CASSPSRSSYNEQFF	TGTGCCAGCTCACCCAGCCGGAGCTCCTACAATGAGCAGTTCTTC
TRBV5-6	-	-	TRBJ1-2	CASSLSHDGGKLYGYTF	TGTGCCAGCAGCTTGTCCCATGACGGGGGAAAGCTCTATGGCTACACCTTC
TRBV19	-	-	TRBJ1-4	CASSHSTWGEKLFF	TGTGCCAGTTCCCATAGTACCTGGGGTGAAAAACTGTTTTTT